The rows below give T cell receptor beta chains drawn from one sample of a study of blood T cell repertoires in COVID-19. Libraries were prepared by immunoSEQ multiplex PCR; TCRdb keeps only in-frame clonotypes and omits some of them. The table includes around 140,000 clones, 85% to 90% detected once. Sequenced material: peripheral blood. The receptors were sampled from a man in his sixties with COVID-19, enrolled during active disease. Both conserved end residues are part of each CDR3. D genes are given only for firm matches. Clone size is stated in some rows and not others, as once, few, many or a class when expanded.

CDR3: CASHLMNTEAFF; DNA: TGTGCCAGCCACCTAATGAACACTGAAGCTTTCTTT; size: .; D: .; J: TRBJ1-1; V: TRBV13
CDR3: CASSWIGGLAGAEQYF; DNA: TGTGCCAGCAGTTGGATTGGGGGACTAGCGGGGGCCGAGCAGTACTTC; size: .; D: TRBD2; J: TRBJ2-7; V: TRBV6-6
CDR3: CASSVTDRADQPQHF; DNA: TGTGCCAGCAGCGTTACCGACAGGGCGGATCAGCCCCAGCATTTT; size: .; D: TRBD1; J: TRBJ1-5; V: TRBV9
CDR3: CASSLVSNTEAFF; DNA: TGTGCCAGCAGTTTGGTCAGTAACACTGAAGCTTTCTTT; size: .; D: .; J: TRBJ1-1; V: TRBV28
CDR3: CASSSTFYEQYF; DNA: TGTGCCAGCAGCTCGACATTTTACGAGCAGTACTTC; size: .; D: .; J: TRBJ2-7; V: TRBV11-2
CDR3: CASSIRGYEQYF; DNA: TGTGCCAGTAGTATAAGGGGCTACGAGCAGTACTTC; size: .; D: .; J: TRBJ2-7; V: TRBV19
CDR3: CATRKGANTEAFF; DNA: TGTGCCACCAGGAAAGGGGCGAACACTGAAGCTTTCTTT; size: .; D: .; J: TRBJ1-1; V: TRBV28
CDR3: CASSLDGSEAFF; DNA: TGTGCCAGCAGCTTAGATGGGAGTGAAGCTTTCTTT; size: few; D: .; J: TRBJ1-1; V: TRBV7-9
CDR3: CSVRDRAMNTEAFF; DNA: TGCAGCGTCCGGGACAGGGCGATGAACACTGAAGCTTTCTTT; size: .; D: TRBD1; J: TRBJ1-1; V: TRBV29-1
CDR3: CASSATGGEQYF; DNA: TGTGCCAGCAGCGCGACAGGGGGCGAGCAGTACTTC; size: .; D: TRBD1; J: TRBJ2-7; V: TRBV11-3
CDR3: CASSPTGERNSPLHF; DNA: TGCGCCAGCAGCCCGACAGGGGAGCGTAATTCACCCCTCCACTTT; size: .; D: TRBD1; J: TRBJ1-6; V: TRBV5-1
CDR3: CASSPTAPTRRQYF; DNA: TGTGCCAGCAGTCCGACCGCCCCGACAAGGCGGCAGTATTTT; size: .; D: .; J: TRBJ2-3; V: TRBV27
CDR3: CASSPQNQGTNEKLFF; DNA: TGTGCCAGTAGTCCCCAAAACCAGGGGACTAATGAAAAACTGTTTTTT; size: .; D: .; J: TRBJ1-4; V: TRBV19
CDR3: CASSLLGTPNQPQHF; DNA: TGTGCCAGCAGTTTATTGGGGACACCGAATCAGCCCCAGCATTTT; size: .; D: .; J: TRBJ1-5; V: TRBV28
CDR3: CASSNKGVDTNQPQHF; DNA: TGTGCCAGCAGCAATAAAGGCGTTGACACCAATCAGCCCCAGCATTTT; size: .; D: .; J: TRBJ1-5; V: TRBV21-1
CDR3: CASSLGTGSYGYTF; DNA: TGTGCCAGCAGCTTGGGGACAGGGTCCTATGGCTACACCTTC; size: many; D: TRBD1; J: TRBJ1-2; V: TRBV14
CDR3: CASSPGGGNEQFF; DNA: TGTGCCAGCAGCCCGGGCGGAGGCAATGAGCAGTTCTTC; size: .; D: .; J: TRBJ2-1; V: TRBV5-4
CDR3: CASKQPGQGEGYTF; DNA: TGTGCCAGCAAGCAACCGGGACAGGGTGAAGGCTACACCTTC; size: .; D: TRBD1; J: TRBJ1-2; V: TRBV2
CDR3: CASSLLRGDKNIQYF; DNA: TGTGCCAGCAGTCTGCTCAGGGGGGACAAAAACATTCAGTACTTC; size: .; D: .; J: TRBJ2-4; V: TRBV5-6
CDR3: CASSLAGGAAKNIQYF; DNA: TGTGCCAGCAGCTTGGCGGGGGGGGCAGCCAAAAACATTCAGTACTTC; size: .; D: TRBD2; J: TRBJ2-4; V: TRBV5-6
CDR3: CASSLRAGVSNKELFF; DNA: TGTGCCAGCAGCTTGAGGGCAGGGGTTTCGAATAAGGAGCTGTTTTTT; size: .; D: .; J: TRBJ2-2; V: TRBV5-4
CDR3: CASSILGQGGNGELFF; DNA: TGTGCCAGTAGTATACTGGGACAGGGCGGGAACGGGGAGCTGTTTTTT; size: .; D: TRBD1; J: TRBJ2-2; V: TRBV19
CDR3: CASSSGNQPQHF; DNA: TGTGCCAGCAGTTCAGGGAACCAGCCCCAGCATTTT; size: .; D: .; J: TRBJ1-5; V: TRBV28
CDR3: CATRQTGTTYNEQFF; DNA: TGCGCCACCCGCCAGACAGGTACTACCTACAATGAGCAGTTCTTC; size: .; D: .; J: TRBJ2-1; V: TRBV5-1